This is a list of T cell receptor beta chains from one sample in a study of cytomegalovirus exposure and HLA in healthy donors. The method was immunoSEQ multiplex PCR; TCRdb's version includes in-frame clones alone and lacks a portion of them. In the table there are some 150,000 clones, 78% of which are singletons. Sequencing used PBMCs. Source of these receptors: a man aged 35-49 years in good health and CMV-seropositive. Both conserved end residues are part of each CDR3. The D gene is left open where the match is weak. Not all rows give a size; the values are once, few, many and, for expanded clones, a class.

TGCGCCAGCAGCCAAGGGCGGGGGGAAAAACTGTTTTTT,CASSQGRGEKLFF,NA,TRBV4-1,TRBJ1-4,once
TGTGCCAGCAGTTACACCGGGACAGGGTTTGCAGAGACCCAGTACTTC,CASSYTGTGFAETQYF,TRBD1,TRBV6-5,TRBJ2-5,NA
TGCGCCAGCAGCCTCGACTACTGGGGACAAGATACGCAGTATTTT,CASSLDYWGQDTQYF,NA,TRBV4-1,TRBJ2-3,NA
TGTGCCTGTCCCGAGCTAGGGACAGGGGTAGTTGGTGAAAAACTGTTTTTT,CACPELGTGVVGEKLFF,TRBD1,TRBV30,TRBJ1-4,NA
TGCGCCAGCAGCCAAGGTCCCCTCGGGACCCAGTACTTC,CASSQGPLGTQYF,NA,TRBV4-1,TRBJ2-5,NA
TGTGCCAGCTCACTGGGAACAGGGGCCCGGAACACCGGGGAGCTGTTTTTT,CASSLGTGARNTGELFF,TRBD1,TRBV18,TRBJ2-2,NA
TGTGCCAGCCTACTACCCCTGTCTAGCGGGCTCTCCTACGAGCAGTACTTC,CASLLPLSSGLSYEQYF,TRBD2,TRBV7-9,TRBJ2-7,NA
TGTGCCAGCAGCCTGAACCTAGCATCCCCCACAGATACGCAGTATTTT,CASSLNLASPTDTQYF,NA,TRBV5-4,TRBJ2-3,NA
TGTGCCAGCAGCTTAGTCGGGACAGGGGGCGTTATAGAGTACTTC,CASSLVGTGGVIEYF,TRBD1,TRBV11-2,TRBJ2-7,NA
TGTGCCAGCAGCTCCGGGACAGGCGTGCCGGGCTACACCTTC,CASSSGTGVPGYTF,TRBD1,TRBV7-9,TRBJ1-2,NA
TGTGCCAGCAGTTCACAGGACACCTCTAACTATGGCTACACCTTC,CASSSQDTSNYGYTF,NA,TRBV6-6,TRBJ1-2,NA
TGTGCCAGCAGGTCCCTGGGCTTAGGCTATGGCTACACCTTC,CASRSLGLGYGYTF,NA,TRBV7-3,TRBJ1-2,once
TGTGCCAGCAGTAGGGAACAGGAACATAATCAGCCCCAGCATTTT,CASSREQEHNQPQHF,NA,TRBV2,TRBJ1-5,NA
TGTGCCAGCACCCTACGGACAGGGCTGAGGAATGAGCAGTTCTTC,CASTLRTGLRNEQFF,TRBD1,TRBV6-5,TRBJ2-1,NA
TGTGCCAGTTTAGACAGACAAAACAATCAGCCCCAGCATTTT,CASLDRQNNQPQHF,NA,TRBV19,TRBJ1-5,NA
TGTGCCAGTAGTATAGATAACAGGGGGCTCGTCGATGGCTACACCTTC,CASSIDNRGLVDGYTF,TRBD1,TRBV19,TRBJ1-2,NA
TGTGCCAGCAGCTTAGGGGAGGAGCAGTTCTTC,CASSLGEEQFF,NA,TRBV7-2,TRBJ2-1,NA
TGCAGCGTTGTGGGGACTTTCACAGATACGCAGTATTTT,CSVVGTFTDTQYF,NA,TRBV29-1,TRBJ2-3,once
TGTGCCAGCAGCCAAGGGTGGGGGGAACAGTACTTC,CASSQGWGEQYF,NA,TRBV14,TRBJ2-5,NA
TGTGCCAGCAGCCCAGCAGGGTACGGCTACACCTTC,CASSPAGYGYTF,NA,TRBV4-2,TRBJ1-2,once
TGTGCCAGCTCACCACGGCTTACTAGCGGGGCAGATACGCAGTATTTT,CASSPRLTSGADTQYF,TRBD2,TRBV18,TRBJ2-3,NA
TGTGCCAGCAGCGGGACAAATGGGGCCAAAAACATTCAGTACTTC,CASSGTNGAKNIQYF,NA,TRBV5-6,TRBJ2-4,NA
TGTGCCAGCAGCCCGCCTCGGACAGCCGCTACAAGCTCTGGGGCCAACGTCCTGACTTTC,CASSPPRTAATSSGANVLTF,NA,TRBV7-6,TRBJ2-6,NA
TGTGCCAGCGGCTCTCCGGGACTAGCGGGAGGGGATACGCAGTATTTT,CASGSPGLAGGDTQYF,TRBD2,TRBV7-8,TRBJ2-3,NA
TGTGCCAGCAGCTTAGCTAGGAGCTCGAAAGGAAACACCATATATTTT,CASSLARSSKGNTIYF,NA,TRBV7-6,TRBJ1-3,NA
TGTGCCAGCAGCTTGGCTTCTGGCGGGCCACGGTATGGGATCTTC,CASSLASGGPRYGIF,NA,TRBV5-4,TRBJ2-1,NA
TGTGCCAGTAGGAATACAGGGGGCGGTAGCTATGGCTACACCTTC,CASRNTGGGSYGYTF,TRBD1,TRBV19,TRBJ1-2,NA
TGTGCCAGCAGTTTCTCGGGGTCAGGGACAAAAGAGACCCAGTACTTC,CASSFSGSGTKETQYF,NA,TRBV28,TRBJ2-5,NA